This TCR beta chain comes out of a study of identifying expanded T cells in peripheral blood. Notes on the study in general: Approximately 2-week clone count variance significantly increased as total template count grew.

Repertoires were generated with immunoSEQ multiplex PCR, while TCRdb's copy carries only in-frame clones and drops some. The table has 85,000 to 90,000 clones, approximately 84% seen once. This clone came up a few times. Antigen unknown. The ends lost 4 bases at V and 4 bases at J; junction bases unmatched: 6. The CDR3 is 14 amino acids. CDR1 is LGHNA, CDR2 YSLEER, per germline. The V and J genes are TRBV4-3 and TRBJ1-1; 7 bases agree with TRBD1. The sequence derives from a person aged 18 to 75 in good health. The sequencing sample was made of blood. The chain's CDR3 is CASSPAWDSTEAFF. DNA for the CDR3: TGCGCCAGCAGCCCAGCCTGGGACAGCACTGAAGCTTTCTTT.